What follows are 18 T cell receptor beta chains derived from one specimen sequenced in a study of response to subunit inactivated influenza vaccine (dated by TCRdb to the late 2010s). Library generation was performed with RT-PCR. Data came from an Illumina HiSeq 2500. In-frame beta chains were kept once TCRdb had trimmed the public reads at Q25 with fastp and called clones with MiXCR. One record per CDR3 amino acid sequence lists the most common genes and DNA. This sample gives about 780,000 distinct CDR3 sequences in total; around 18% of them show up just once. The ten largest clonotypes hold around 9.9% of the sample. The source was PBMCs from blood, collected 5 days after vaccination. The receptors were sampled from a man aged 45-65 years who received an inactivated influenza vaccine. Donor details come from another sample of the same person, matched by shared clones.

The V and J genes are TRBV29-1 and TRBJ1-1; no firm D call. The CDR3 sequence is 14 residues long. Germline V lookup: CDR1 SQVTM, CDR2 ANQGSEA. Trimming stripped 5 bases from V and 1 base from J, with 14 bases between. CDR3 in amino acids: CSVPSIDWNTEAFF. Here the CDR3 DNA reads TGCAGCGTTCCTTCTATCGACTGGAACACTGAAGCTTTCTTT.

The chain is built from TRBV7-9 and TRBJ2-5; possibly TRBD1 for D (5 bases). Germline CDR1 is SEHNR and CDR2 is FQNEAQ (reference sequence). This CDR3 has 15 amino acids. The germline V and J ends were trimmed by 6 bases and 5 bases, with 19 bases remaining between them. The CDR3 DNA reads as TGTGCCAGCAGAAATGGAAGCTTCAAGGGGGAGACCCAGTACTTC. Translating it yields CASRNGSFKGETQYF.

This clonotype has just a few counts. The CDR3 DNA follows: TGTGCCAGCAGTTCAGGGGGCGTTCAGCCCCAGCATTTT. As protein: CASSSGGVQPQHF. The J gene is TRBJ1-5, the V gene TRBV6-2 or TRBV6-3; 8 nucleotides match TRBD1. CDR3 size: 13 residues. Losses at the gene ends were 4 bases for V and 6 bases for J; bases not matched to a gene: 2. Germline V CDR1 and CDR2: MNHEY, SVGEGT.

This clonotype appeared a few times. The chain is built from TRBV10-3 and TRBJ2-5, with TRBD2 matching 7 bases. The V segment lost 4 bases and the J segment 5 bases; nucleotides outside the gene matches: 7. The CDR3 runs to 14 residues. The V gene's germline CDR1 is ENHRY and CDR2 SYGVKD. CDR3: CAISGGGGRETQYF. In DNA, the CDR3 is TGTGCCATCAGTGGAGGCGGGGGTAGGGAGACCCAGTACTTC.

The chain recombines TRBV20-1 with TRBJ2-1, with 7 bases identical to TRBD1. From germline, CDR1 is DFQATT and CDR2 SNEGSKA (reference sequence). The V gene end was trimmed by 5 bases and the J gene end by 0 bases; junction bases not matched to a gene: 4. This CDR3 has 14 residues. CDR3 protein: CSAATGASYNEQFF. In nucleotides, the CDR3 is TGCAGTGCTGCCACAGGGGCCTCCTACAATGAGCAGTTCTTC.

This sequence joins TRBV7-2 and TRBJ2-3, with 10 bases lining up with TRBD2. CDR1 SGHTA and CDR2 FQGNSA come from the germline V gene. The CDR3 loop spans 17 amino acids. The junction had 14 bases not matched to a gene; V was cut back by 5 bases and J by 6 bases. CDR3 region: CASSRYASGRALDTQYF. In nucleotides, the CDR3 is TGTGCCAGCAGCCGGTATGCGAGCGGGAGGGCATTGGATACGCAGTATTTT.

The chain joins TRBV28 to TRBJ2-3; 11 bases line up with TRBD2. In germline, CDR1 is MDHEN, CDR2 SYDVKM. The CDR3 extends over 16 amino acids. Trimming cost V 6 bases and J 0 bases; bases outside gene matches: 5. The CDR3 sequence: CASRRTSGRSTDTQYF. The CDR3 DNA sequence: TGTGCCAGCAGACGCACTAGCGGGAGAAGCACAGATACGCAGTATTTT.

The chain joins TRBV5-1 to TRBJ1-1; TRBD1 is a possible D gene (5 bases). This CDR3 is 15 amino acids long. Per the germline V gene, CDR1 is SGHRS and CDR2 is YFSETQ. V gave up 0 bases and J gave up 5 bases, with 14 bases separating them. The CDR3 here is CASSLDGRVGTEAFF. The CDR3, as DNA: TGCGCCAGCAGCTTGGATGGCAGGGTGGGGACTGAAGCTTTCTTT.

V usage is TRBV11-1 and J usage is TRBJ2-7; D is unresolved. The length of the CDR3 is 19 residues. Between the trimmed V and J ends, which lost 7 bases and 4 bases, there was a span of 32 bases. From germline, CDR1 is SGHAT and CDR2 FQDESV (reference sequence). CDR3 sequence: CASTQRSGELRVGSYEQYF. Here the CDR3 DNA reads TGTGCCAGCACTCAACGATCTGGGGAACTCCGGGTCGGTTCGTACGAGCAGTACTTC. Filled out from reference TRBV11-1 and TRBJ2-7, the complete variable domain reads EAEVAQSPRYKITEKSQAVAFWCDPISGHATLYWYRQILGQGPELLVQFQDESVVDDSQLPKDRFSAERLKGVDSTLKIQPAELGDSAMYLCASTQRSGELRVGSYEQYFGPGTRLTVT.

This rearrangement joins TRBV4-3 to TRBJ2-6; D gene unclear. The ends were cut back, 6 bases at V and 1 base at J, with 16 bases in the middle. This CDR3 spans 17 amino acids. Germline CDR1 is LGHNA and CDR2 is YSLEER. This CDR3 is CASRAKILGSGANVLTF. CDR3 DNA sequence: TGCGCCAGCAGAGCCAAGATATTGGGGTCTGGGGCCAACGTCCTGACTTTC.

The chain has TRBV25-1 and TRBJ1-1, with 7 bases matching TRBD1. V trimming: 6 bases; J trimming: 7 bases; junction bases outside the gene matches: 5. Germline loops: CDR1 MGHDK, CDR2 SYGVNS. The CDR3 covers 12 residues. The CDR3 bases are TGTGCCAGCAGGGGACAGATAAGTGAAGCTTTCTTT. Translated, it gives CASRGQISEAFF.

This clonotype was counted a few times. V and J are TRBV6-2 or TRBV6-3 and TRBJ2-5; D uncertain. V shed 2 bases and J shed 1 base, with 5 bases lying between them. This CDR3 is built from 13 residues. In germline, CDR1 is MNHEY, CDR2 SVGEGT. CDR3 in DNA: TGTGCCAGCAGTTACCGGACCCAAGAGACCCAGTACTTC. Its translation: CASSYRTQETQYF.

This clonotype occurred a few times. V is TRBV27 and J is TRBJ2-1, with D possibly matching TRBD1 (6 bases). Germline CDR1 reads MNHEY; CDR2 reads SMNVEV (reference sequence). The length of the CDR3 is 16 residues. The V end lost 5 bases, the J end lost 3 bases, and 17 bases lay between the germline ends. CDR3 DNA: TGTGCCAGCAGTCTAATTCCGGGACAATTCTACAATGAGCAGTTCTTC. Its protein product is CASSLIPGQFYNEQFF.

This sequence joins TRBV2 and TRBJ1-4; 7 bases align to TRBD1. Germline values: CDR1 SNHLY, CDR2 FYNNEI. Germline trimming cut 5 bases from V and 4 bases from J; bases unmatched to any gene: 4. The CDR3 is 14 amino acids. The CDR3 DNA is TGTGCCAGCAGTCCACAGGGGAATAATGAAAAACTGTTTTTT. Its translation: CASSPQGNNEKLFF.

The chain uses TRBV6-5 and TRBJ2-5; D call uncertain. Germline V gives CDR1 MNHEY, CDR2 SVGAGI. The CDR3 loop spans 14 amino acids. The V end lost 0 bases, the J end lost 3 bases, and 8 bases lay between the germline ends. CDR3 amino acids: CASSYSILKETQYF. The CDR3, as DNA: TGTGCCAGCAGTTACTCGATCCTCAAAGAGACCCAGTACTTC.

This clonotype was recorded a few times. The CDR3 is CASSLVASGDFYEQYF. In DNA form, the CDR3 reads TGTGCCAGCAGCTTAGTCGCTAGCGGAGACTTCTACGAGCAGTACTTC. The chain combines TRBV11-1 with TRBJ2-7, with 7 positions matching TRBD2. The junction had 9 bases not matched to a gene; V was cut back by 1 base and J by 3 bases. Germline values: CDR1 SGHAT, CDR2 FQDESV (reference sequence). This CDR3 spans 16 amino acids.

Remarks on this clonotype: Because the CDR3's place on the DNA is in doubt, the DNA is left out and the CDR3 is given as listed by TCRdb. The CDR3 is CASSLFRARGTDTQYF. The chain employs TRBV28 and TRBJ2-3; TRBD1, the table's D call, lacks a check against the DNA. The germline gives CDR1 MDHEN, CDR2 SYDVKM. Including both end residues, the CDR3 is 16 amino acids long.

This chain uses TRBV3-1 with TRBJ2-7; 9 bases are shared with TRBD2. This CDR3 is 13 amino acids long. J was trimmed by 4 bases and V by 7 bases; bases with no gene match: 5. Germline V lookup: CDR1 LGHDT, CDR2 YNNKEL (reference sequence). CDR3 in amino acids: CASTHSGGYEQYF. CDR3 DNA: TGTGCCAGCACCCATAGCGGGGGTTACGAGCAGTACTTC.